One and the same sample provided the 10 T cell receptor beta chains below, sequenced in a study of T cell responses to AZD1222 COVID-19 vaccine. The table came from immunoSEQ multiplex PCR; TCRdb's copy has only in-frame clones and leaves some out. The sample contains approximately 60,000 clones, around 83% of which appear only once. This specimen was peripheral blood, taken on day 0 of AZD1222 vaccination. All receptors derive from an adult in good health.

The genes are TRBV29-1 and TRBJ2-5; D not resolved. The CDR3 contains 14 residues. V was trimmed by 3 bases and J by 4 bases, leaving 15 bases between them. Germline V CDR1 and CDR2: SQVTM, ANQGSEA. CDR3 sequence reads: CSVDFRRIRETQYF. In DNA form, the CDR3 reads TGCAGCGTTGACTTTAGACGGATCCGAGAGACCCAGTACTTC. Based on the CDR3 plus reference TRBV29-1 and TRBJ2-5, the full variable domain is SAVISQKPSRDICQRGTSLTIQCQVDSQVTMMFWYRQQPGQSLTLIATANQGSEATYESGFVIDKFPISRPNLTFSTLTVSNMSPEDSSIYLCSVDFRRIRETQYFGPGTRLLVL.

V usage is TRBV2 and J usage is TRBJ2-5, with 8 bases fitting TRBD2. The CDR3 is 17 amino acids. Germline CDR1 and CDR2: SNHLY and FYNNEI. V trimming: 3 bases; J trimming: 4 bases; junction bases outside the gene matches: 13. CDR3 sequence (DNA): TGTGCCAGCAGTGAGAGTAGCGGGGCCGGACGGGGAGAGACCCAGTACTTC. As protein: CASSESSGAGRGETQYF.

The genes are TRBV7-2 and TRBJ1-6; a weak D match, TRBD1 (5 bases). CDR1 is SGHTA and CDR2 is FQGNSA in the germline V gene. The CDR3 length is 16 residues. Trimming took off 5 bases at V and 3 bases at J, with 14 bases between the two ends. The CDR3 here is CASSTRGADYNSPLHF. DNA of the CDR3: TGTGCCAGCAGCACTCGTGGGGCAGACTATAATTCACCCCTCCACTTT.

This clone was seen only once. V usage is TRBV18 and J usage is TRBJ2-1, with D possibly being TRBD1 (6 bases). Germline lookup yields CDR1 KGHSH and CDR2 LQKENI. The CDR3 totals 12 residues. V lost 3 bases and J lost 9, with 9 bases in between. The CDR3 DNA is TGTGCCAGCTCACCGGGGGCGCGTGAGCAGTTCTTC. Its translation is CASSPGAREQFF.

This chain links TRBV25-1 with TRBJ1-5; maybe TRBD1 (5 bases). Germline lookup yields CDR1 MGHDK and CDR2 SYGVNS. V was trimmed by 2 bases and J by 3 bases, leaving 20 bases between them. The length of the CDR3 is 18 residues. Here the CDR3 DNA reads TGTGCCAGCAGTGAAGGGGGACGGGGTAAGGAGATCAATCAGCCCCAGCATTTT. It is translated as CASSEGGRGKEINQPQHF.

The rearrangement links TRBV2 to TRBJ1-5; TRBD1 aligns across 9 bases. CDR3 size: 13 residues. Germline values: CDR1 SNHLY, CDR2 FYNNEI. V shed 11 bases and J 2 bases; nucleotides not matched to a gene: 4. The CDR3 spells CAARQGGNQPQHF. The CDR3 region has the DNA TGTGCCGCGAGACAGGGGGGCAATCAGCCCCAGCATTTT.

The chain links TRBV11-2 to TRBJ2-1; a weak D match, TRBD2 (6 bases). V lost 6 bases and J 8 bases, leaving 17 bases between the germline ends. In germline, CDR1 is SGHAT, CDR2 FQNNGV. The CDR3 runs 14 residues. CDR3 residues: CASRRPGEGDEQFF. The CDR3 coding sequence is TGTGCCAGCAGGAGACCGGGAGAAGGGGATGAGCAGTTCTTC.

In DNA, the CDR3 is TGTGCCAGCAGTTACTCCGCGGCCGCTTCTGGAAACACCATATATTTT. It specifies CASSYSAAASGNTIYF. The chain employs TRBV2 and TRBJ1-3, with D unresolved. Germline assignment: CDR1 SNHLY and CDR2 FYNNEI. This CDR3 spans 16 amino acids. The V and J ends lost 5 bases and 1 base respectively, with 15 bases between them.

This chain's CDR3 is CASSQETDIDNYGYTF. CDR3 nucleotides: TGCGCCAGCAGCCAAGAAACGGACATCGATAACTATGGCTACACCTTC. This chain links TRBV4-3 with TRBJ1-2; weak D call: TRBD1 (5 bases). Looked up from germline, CDR1 is LGHNA and CDR2 is YSLEER. The CDR3 runs 16 residues. With 0 bases removed from V and 1 base from J, the gap between germline ends came to 12 bases.

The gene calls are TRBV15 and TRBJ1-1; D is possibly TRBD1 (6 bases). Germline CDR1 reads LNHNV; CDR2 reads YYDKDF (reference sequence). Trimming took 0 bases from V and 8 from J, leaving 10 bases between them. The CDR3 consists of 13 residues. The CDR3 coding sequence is TGTGCCACCAGCAGAGATAGGGGACAAGAAGCTTTCTTT. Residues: CATSRDRGQEAFF.